One and the same sample provided the 11 T cell receptor beta chains below, sequenced in a study of shared clonotypes between healthy human individuals. The table came from immunoSEQ multiplex PCR; TCRdb's copy has only in-frame clones and leaves some out. The table shows over 2 million clones, with roughly 95% occurring only once. Naive-designated CD8 cells lacked CD45RO, were positively enriched for CCR7, and omitted terminally differentiated effector memory CD45RA+ cells. Specimen: naive CD8+ T cells sorted from blood. The receptors were sampled from a man aged 18-30 years in good health.

Turning to this clone: Other nucleotide sequences from this sample produce the same CDR3. The V call is TRBV19, the J call TRBJ1-1; D call uncertain. This CDR3 has 13 amino acids. The germline V gene has CDR1 LNHDA and CDR2 SQIVND (reference sequence). V was shortened by 3 bases and J by 5 bases, with 10 bases between the two germline ends. The CDR3, as DNA: TGTGCCAGTAGTATTATCGGCGGAACTGAAGCTTTCTTT. It is translated as CASSIIGGTEAFF.

This chain links TRBV7-8 with TRBJ1-1; D perhaps matches TRBD1 (6 bases). V was trimmed by 0 bases and J by 3 bases, leaving 11 bases between them. From germline, CDR1 is SGHVS and CDR2 FQNEAQ. The CDR3 is 15 residues long. The CDR3 DNA is TGTGCCAGCAGCTTAGCGGGGGAGGGGGACACTGAAGCTTTCTTT. This gives the protein CASSLAGEGDTEAFF.

About this clone itself: Additional DNA sequences in this sample encode the identical CDR3. The chain joins TRBV29-1 to TRBJ2-2, with no clear D. CDR1 SQVTM and CDR2 ANQGSEA come from the germline V gene. The germline V and J ends were trimmed by 2 bases and 6 bases, with 7 bases remaining between them. There are 12 residues in the CDR3. This CDR3 reads CSVEWGSGELFF. The CDR3 DNA reads as TGCAGCGTTGAATGGGGATCCGGGGAGCTGTTTTTT.

This chain links TRBV9 with TRBJ1-2; 11 nucleotides match TRBD1. CDR3 length: 14 residues. With 4 bases clipped from V and 8 bases from J, the junction kept 7 bases outside the gene matches. CDR1 is SGDLS, CDR2 YYNGEE, per germline. CDR3 sequence: CASSSGQGVGGYTF. The DNA for the CDR3 is TGTGCCAGCAGCTCGGGACAGGGGGTTGGCGGCTACACCTTC. The full variable domain, its missing parts supplied by reference TRBV9 and TRBJ1-2, is DSGVTQTPKHLITATGQRVTLRCSPRSGDLSVYWYQQSLDQGLQFLIQYYNGEERAKGNILERFSAQQFPDLHSELNLSSLELGDSALYFCASSSGQGVGGYTFGSGTRLTVV.

This chain connects TRBV9 to TRBJ2-1; TRBD1 matches at 8 bases. Germline-derived CDR1 and CDR2 are SGDLS and YYNGEE. This CDR3 comprises 15 residues. Trimming at V came to 0 bases and at J to 8 bases, leaving 7 bases not matched to a gene. The CDR3 DNA follows: TGTGCCAGCAGCGTAGGGACAGGGCTAGGCGATGAGCAGTTCTTC. It encodes CASSVGTGLGDEQFF.

V and J are TRBV9 and TRBJ2-7, with 9 bases identical to TRBD1. The CDR3 runs to 14 residues. The germline CDR1 and CDR2 sequences are SGDLS and YYNGEE. After removal of 3 bases from V and 7 bases from J, the junction contained 8 bases not matched to a gene. The CDR3 reads CASSEGTGNLEQYF. CDR3 bases: TGTGCCAGCAGCGAGGGGACAGGGAATTTGGAGCAGTACTTC. Full variable domain (missing parts from reference TRBV9 and TRBJ2-7): DSGVTQTPKHLITATGQRVTLRCSPRSGDLSVYWYQQSLDQGLQFLIQYYNGEERAKGNILERFSAQQFPDLHSELNLSSLELGDSALYFCASSEGTGNLEQYFGPGTRLTVT.

The J gene is TRBJ2-1, the V gene TRBV5-6; 9 bases are a match to TRBD1. Unmatched junction bases numbered 12, after V lost 5 bases and J lost 9 bases. The CDR3 extends over 15 amino acids. Germline V gene lookup returns CDR1 SGHDT and CDR2 YYEEEE. The DNA of the CDR3 is TGTGCCAGCAGTCCCGGGACAGGGTTCCCGGGTGAGCAGTTCTTC. Its translation: CASSPGTGFPGEQFF.

This clone was recorded once. The V gene is TRBV5-6, the J gene TRBJ1-1; tentative D call: TRBD1 (5 bases). Trimming removed 5 bases at V and 4 bases at J, with 12 bases between. Germline CDR1 reads SGHDT; CDR2 reads YYEEEE. CDR3 size: 13 residues. CDR3: CASRFRGGTEAFF. The CDR3 DNA sequence: TGTGCCAGCAGATTCCGGGGGGGCACTGAAGCTTTCTTT. Complete variable domain (other parts from reference TRBV5-6 and TRBJ1-1): DAGVTQSPTHLIKTRGQQVTLRCSPKSGHDTVSWYQQALGQGPQFIFQYYEEEERQRGNFPDRFSGHQFPNYSSELNVNALLLGDSALYLCASRFRGGTEAFFGQGTRLTVV.

This clone has a handful of counts. The V and J genes are TRBV4-1 and TRBJ1-6; no firm D call. Germline CDR1 reads MGHRA; CDR2 reads YSYEKL. The CDR3 spans 17 residues. Trimming took off 3 bases at V and 6 bases at J, with 18 bases between the two ends. The CDR3 sequence is CASSQVGIGRTNSPLHF. The CDR3 DNA is TGCGCCAGCAGCCAGGTTGGCATCGGACGGACTAATTCACCCCTCCACTTT.

Written as DNA, the CDR3 is TGTGCCAGCAGTTTATCCGGACATCTTCCTTCCTCCTATAATTCACCCCTCCACTTT. Its translation is CASSLSGHLPSSYNSPLHF. The chain couples TRBV28 to TRBJ1-6, with D maybe TRBD1 (5 bases). The CDR3 spans 19 residues. The V end was cut by 1 base, the J end by 0 bases, with 16 bases between. Germline V gene sequence: CDR1 MDHEN, CDR2 SYDVKM. The variable domain in full, completed from reference TRBV28 and TRBJ1-6, reads DVKVTQSSRYLVKRTGEKVFLECVQDMDHENMFWYRQDPGLGLRLIYFSYDVKMKEKGDIPEGYSVSREKKERFSLILESASTNQTSMYLCASSLSGHLPSSYNSPLHFGNGTRLTVT.

The chain has TRBV7-9 and TRBJ2-2, with 9 positions matching TRBD1. Germline CDR1 and CDR2: SEHNR and FQNEAQ (reference sequence). The V and J ends lost 5 bases and 3 bases, in that order; junction bases with no gene match: 7. This CDR3 has 16 amino acids. CDR3 bases: TGTGCCAGCAGCCCTACAGGGGGCGAGGACACCGGGGAGCTGTTTTTT. Its protein product is CASSPTGGEDTGELFF.